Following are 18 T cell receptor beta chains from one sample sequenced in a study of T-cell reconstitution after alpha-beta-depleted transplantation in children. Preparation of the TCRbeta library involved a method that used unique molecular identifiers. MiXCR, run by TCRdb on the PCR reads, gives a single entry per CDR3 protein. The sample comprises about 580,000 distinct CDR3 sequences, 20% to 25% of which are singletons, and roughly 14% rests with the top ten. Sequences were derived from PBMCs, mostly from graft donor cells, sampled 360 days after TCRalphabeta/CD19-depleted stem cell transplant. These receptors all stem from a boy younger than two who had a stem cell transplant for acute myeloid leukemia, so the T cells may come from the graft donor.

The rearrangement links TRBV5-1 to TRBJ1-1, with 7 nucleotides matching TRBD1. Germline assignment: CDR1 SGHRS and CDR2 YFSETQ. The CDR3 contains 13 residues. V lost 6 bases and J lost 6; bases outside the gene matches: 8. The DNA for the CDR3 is TGCGCCAGCATCGGAACAGGGGTTGCTGAAGCTTTCTTT. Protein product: CASIGTGVAEAFF.

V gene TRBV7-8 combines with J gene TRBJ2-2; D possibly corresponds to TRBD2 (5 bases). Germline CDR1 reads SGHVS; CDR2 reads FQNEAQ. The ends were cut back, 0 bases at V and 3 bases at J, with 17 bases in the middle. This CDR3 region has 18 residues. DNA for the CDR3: TGTGCCAGCAGCTTAGCGCCGTTCCTTCTGGGAGACACCGGGGAGCTGTTTTTT. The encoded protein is CASSLAPFLLGDTGELFF.

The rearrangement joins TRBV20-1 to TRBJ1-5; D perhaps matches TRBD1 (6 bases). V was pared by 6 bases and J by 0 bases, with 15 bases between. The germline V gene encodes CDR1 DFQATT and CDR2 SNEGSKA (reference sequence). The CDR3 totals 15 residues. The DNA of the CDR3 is TGCAGTGCCCCGAGGGGGAGGGATAGCAATCAGCCCCAGCATTTT. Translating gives CSAPRGRDSNQPQHF.

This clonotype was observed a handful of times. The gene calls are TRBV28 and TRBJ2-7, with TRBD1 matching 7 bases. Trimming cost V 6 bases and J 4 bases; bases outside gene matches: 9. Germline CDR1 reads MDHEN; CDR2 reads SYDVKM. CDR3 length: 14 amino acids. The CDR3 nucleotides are TGTGCCAGCAGCGAAACAGGGGTAGGTTACGAGCAGTACTTC. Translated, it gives CASSETGVGYEQYF.

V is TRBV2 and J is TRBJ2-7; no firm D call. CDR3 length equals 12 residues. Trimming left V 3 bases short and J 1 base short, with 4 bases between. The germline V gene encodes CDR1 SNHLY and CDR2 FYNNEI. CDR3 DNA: TGTGCCAGCAGTGACAGTTCCTACGAGCAGTACGTC. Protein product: CASSDSSYEQYV.

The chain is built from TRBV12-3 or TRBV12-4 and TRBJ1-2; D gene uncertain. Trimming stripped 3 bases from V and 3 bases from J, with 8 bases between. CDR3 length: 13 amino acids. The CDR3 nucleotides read TGTGCCAGCAGTTTCGACATCTACTATGGCTACACCTTC. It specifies CASSFDIYYGYTF.

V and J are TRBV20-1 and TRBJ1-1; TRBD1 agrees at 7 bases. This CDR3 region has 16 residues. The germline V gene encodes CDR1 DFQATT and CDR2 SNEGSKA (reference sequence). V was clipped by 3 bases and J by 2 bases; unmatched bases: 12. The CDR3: CSARRYTGDLNTEAFF. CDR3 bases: TGCAGTGCTAGGCGATACACAGGGGACCTTAACACTGAAGCTTTCTTT.

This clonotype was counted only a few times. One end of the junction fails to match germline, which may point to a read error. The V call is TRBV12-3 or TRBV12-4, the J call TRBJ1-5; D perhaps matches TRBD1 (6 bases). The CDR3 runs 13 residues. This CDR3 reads CASSLGGPRPQHF. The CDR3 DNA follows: TGTGCCAGCAGCTTAGGGGGGCCGCGGCCCCAGCATTTT.

CDR3 coding DNA: TGTGCCAGCCGGGGGGGATCGGCAGATACGCAGTATTTT. Its translation is CASRGGSADTQYF. V and J are TRBV7-6 and TRBJ2-3; 8 bases agree with TRBD2. CDR1 and CDR2 (germline): SGHVS, FNYEAQ. V dropped 8 bases and J dropped 4; count of bases not matched to a gene: 5. The CDR3 contains 13 residues.

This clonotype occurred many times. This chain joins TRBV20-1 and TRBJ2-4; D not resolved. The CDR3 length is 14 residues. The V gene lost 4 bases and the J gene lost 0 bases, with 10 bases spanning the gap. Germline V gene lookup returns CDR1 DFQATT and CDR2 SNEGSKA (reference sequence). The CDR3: CSAIQRIAKNIQYF. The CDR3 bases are TGCAGTGCTATTCAGCGTATAGCCAAAAACATTCAGTACTTC.

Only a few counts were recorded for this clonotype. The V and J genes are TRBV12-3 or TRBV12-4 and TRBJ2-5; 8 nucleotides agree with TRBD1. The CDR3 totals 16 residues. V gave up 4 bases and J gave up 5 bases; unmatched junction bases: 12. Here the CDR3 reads CASSSPRQGQWETQYF. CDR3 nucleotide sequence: TGTGCCAGCAGTTCCCCTCGACAGGGGCAATGGGAGACCCAGTACTTC.

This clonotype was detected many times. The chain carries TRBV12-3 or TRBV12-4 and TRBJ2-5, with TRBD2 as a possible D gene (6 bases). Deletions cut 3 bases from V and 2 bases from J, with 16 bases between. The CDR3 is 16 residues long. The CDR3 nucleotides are TGTGCCAGCAGTTTCTCTGCGGGGCGTCATCAAGAGACCCAGTACTTC. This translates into CASSFSAGRHQETQYF.

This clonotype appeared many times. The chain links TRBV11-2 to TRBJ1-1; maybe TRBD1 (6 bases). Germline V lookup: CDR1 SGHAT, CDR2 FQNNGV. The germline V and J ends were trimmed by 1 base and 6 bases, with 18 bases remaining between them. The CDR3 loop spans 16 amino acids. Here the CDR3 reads CASSLVGTRLGSEAFF. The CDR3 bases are TGTGCCAGCAGCTTAGTTGGGACACGGCTAGGCTCTGAAGCTTTCTTT.

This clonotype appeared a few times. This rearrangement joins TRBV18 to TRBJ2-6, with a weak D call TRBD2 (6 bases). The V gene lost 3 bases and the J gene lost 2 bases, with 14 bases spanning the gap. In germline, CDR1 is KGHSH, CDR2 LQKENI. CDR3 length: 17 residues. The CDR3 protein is CASSPGLRVPGANVLTF. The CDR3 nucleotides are TGTGCCAGCTCACCGGGACTGAGGGTACCTGGGGCCAACGTCCTGACTTTC.

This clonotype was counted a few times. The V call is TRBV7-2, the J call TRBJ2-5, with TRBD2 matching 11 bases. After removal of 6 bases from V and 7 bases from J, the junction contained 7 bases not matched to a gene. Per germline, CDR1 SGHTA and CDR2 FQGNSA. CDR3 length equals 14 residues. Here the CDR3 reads CASRPLAGDATQYF. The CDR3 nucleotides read TGTGCCAGCAGACCACTAGCGGGGGACGCGACCCAGTACTTC.

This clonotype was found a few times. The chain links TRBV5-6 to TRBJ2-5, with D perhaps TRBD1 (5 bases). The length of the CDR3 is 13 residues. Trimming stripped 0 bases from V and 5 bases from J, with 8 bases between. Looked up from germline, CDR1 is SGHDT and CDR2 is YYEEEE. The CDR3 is CASSLVWGETQYF. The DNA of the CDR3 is TGTGCCAGCAGCTTGGTGTGGGGCGAGACCCAGTACTTC.

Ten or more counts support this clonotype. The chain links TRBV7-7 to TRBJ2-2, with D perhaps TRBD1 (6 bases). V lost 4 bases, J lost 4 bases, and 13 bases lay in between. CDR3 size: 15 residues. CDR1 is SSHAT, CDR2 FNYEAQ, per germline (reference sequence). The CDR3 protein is CASSSLGHGTGELFF. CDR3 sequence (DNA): TGTGCCAGCAGCTCCCTGGGACATGGCACCGGGGAGCTGTTTTTT. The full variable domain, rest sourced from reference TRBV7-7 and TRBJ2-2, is GAGVSQSPRYKVTKRGQDVTLRCDPISSHATLYWYQQALGQGPEFLTYFNYEAQPDKSGLPSDRFSAERPEGSISTLTIQRTEQRDSAMYRCASSSLGHGTGELFFGEGSRLTVL.

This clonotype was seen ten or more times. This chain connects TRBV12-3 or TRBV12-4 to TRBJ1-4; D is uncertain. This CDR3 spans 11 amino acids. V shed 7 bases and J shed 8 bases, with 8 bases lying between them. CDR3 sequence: CASTRNEKLFF. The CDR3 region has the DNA TGTGCCAGCACCCGGAACGAAAAACTGTTTTTT.